One T cell receptor beta chain is described in this entry. What it recognizes is unknown. The sample is drawn from a study of shared clonotypes between healthy human individuals. Naivety among CD8 cells was defined by CD45RO negativity and positive CCR7 selection, thereby excluding terminally differentiated effector memory CD45RA+ cells. Germline CDR1 reads SNHLY; CDR2 reads FYNNEI. The ends lost 5 bases at V and 8 bases at J; junction bases unmatched: 14. The CDR3 length is 16 residues. Profiling relied on immunoSEQ multiplex PCR, and the TCRdb table lists in-frame clones only, not all of them. The sample holds roughly 2,000,000 clones, approximately 92% seen once. Study-level findings and limits: Limitation of the genetic and exposure-history diversity represented came from the few donors.

The receptor's source is a man aged 18 to 30 in good health. Some clones in this sample may be carry-over from other donors' samples. Sequencing was carried out using naive CD8+ T cells from PBMCs. This chain links TRBV2 with TRBJ2-1; 8 nucleotides match TRBD1. CDR3 DNA sequence: TGTGCCAGCAGTTCCCCCCGGGACAGGCTTGAGGATGAGCAGTTCTTC. This translates into CASSSPRDRLEDEQFF.